A selection of T cell receptor beta chains follows, all from one sample in a study of identical twins. TCRdb analysed the 5' RACE reads with MiXCR anew, one entry per CDR3 protein. The sample lists 250,000 to 300,000 distinct CDR3 sequences, 8.5% to 9.5% occurring once. This same sample was also taken into another study, of yellow fever vaccine responses in identical twins.

The sample was CD8+ T cells sorted from blood. Source of these receptors: a woman between 18 and 29 years old in good health. Both conserved end residues are part of each CDR3. D genes are given only for firm matches. Clone size is not always given. Where it is, it says once, few, many or a class for expanded clones.

size,J,D,V,CDR3,DNA
many,TRBJ2-6,TRBD2,TRBV10-3,CAIRLAGQRNSGANVLTF,TGTGCCATCAGGTTAGCGGGACAACGGAACTCTGGGGCCAACGTCCTGACTTTC
few,TRBJ2-5,TRBD1,TRBV20-1,CSATNLGTGDETQYF,TGCAGTGCCACAAACTTGGGGACAGGGGACGAGACCCAGTACTTC
many,TRBJ2-1,NA,TRBV29-1,CSVESDSSYNEQFF,TGCAGCGTTGAAAGTGACTCCTCCTACAATGAGCAGTTCTTC
many,TRBJ2-1,NA,TRBV4-3,CASSQDRGVYNEQFF,TGCGCCAGCAGCCAAGATCGGGGCGTCTACAATGAGCAGTTCTTC
many,TRBJ2-7,NA,TRBV4-2,CASSQEDWAYEQYF,TGTGCCAGCAGCCAAGAAGACTGGGCCTACGAGCAGTACTTC
NA,TRBJ2-1,TRBD2,TRBV20-1,CSANRPGLAGLSSYNEQFF,TGCAGTGCTAATAGACCGGGACTAGCGGGTTTGAGCTCCTACAATGAGCAGTTCTTC
few,TRBJ2-1,NA,TRBV27,CASSLSVRGLNNEQFF,TGTGCCAGCAGTTTATCGGTCAGGGGCCTCAACAATGAGCAGTTCTTC
once,TRBJ2-7,NA,TRBV15,CATSRDGVGDTYEQYF,TGTGCCACCAGCAGAGATGGAGTGGGAGACACTTACGAGCAGTACTTC
NA,TRBJ2-2,TRBD2,TRBV10-3,CASAGGARGAVF,TGTGCCTCGGCCGGGGGGGCCCGGGGAGCTGTTTTT
many,TRBJ1-4,NA,TRBV29-1,CSVITGVNEKLFF,TGCAGCGTTATAACGGGGGTAAATGAAAAACTGTTTTTT
many,TRBJ2-3,TRBD1,TRBV5-1,CASSSWDRSTDTQYF,TGCGCCAGCAGCAGCTGGGACAGGAGCACAGATACGCAGTATTTT
many,TRBJ2-5,NA,TRBV15,CATRESGSQETQYF,TGTGCCACCAGGGAGTCGGGTTCCCAAGAGACCCAGTACTTC
medium-sized,TRBJ2-7,TRBD1,TRBV28,CASSPQTGTYEQYF,TGTGCCAGCAGTCCTCAGACAGGGACCTACGAGCAGTACTTC
NA,TRBJ2-7,NA,TRBV5-6,CASSWTAGTYEQYF,TGTGCCAGCAGCTGGACGGCAGGGACCTACGAGCAGTACTTC
NA,TRBJ2-3,TRBD2,TRBV7-9,CASSFESSGVGDTQYF,TGTGCCAGCAGCTTTGAGTCTAGCGGGGTAGGAGATACGCAGTATTTT
many,TRBJ2-5,NA,TRBV29-1,CSVERPEEETQYF,TGCAGCGTTGAAAGGCCAGAAGAAGAGACCCAGTACTTC
NA,TRBJ2-1,TRBD2,TRBV10-3,CAIRGSLAGVGNEQFF,TGTGCCATCAGAGGAAGTTTAGCGGGAGTCGGCAATGAGCAGTTCTTC
many,TRBJ2-2,NA,TRBV27,CASSFRGTGELFF,TGTGCCAGCAGTTTCCGGGGCACCGGGGAGCTGTTTTTT
few,TRBJ1-3,NA,TRBV29-1,CSVVDSAAGNTIYF,TGCAGCGTTGTGGACTCCGCGGCTGGAAACACCATATATTTT
NA,TRBJ2-7,TRBD2,TRBV11-1,CASSWLAGHYEQYF,TGTGCCAGCAGTTGGCTAGCGGGCCACTACGAGCAGTACTTC
many,TRBJ1-1,NA,TRBV9,CASSVEGRRTEAFF,TGTGCCAGCAGCGTAGAGGGGAGAAGGACTGAAGCTTTCTTT
NA,TRBJ2-7,NA,TRBV11-2,CASSSTLVVSYEQYF,TGTGCCAGCAGCTCCACTTTGGTCGTCAGCTACGAGCAGTACTTC
few,TRBJ1-1,NA,TRBV6-2/TRBV6-3,CASNGPGGYTEAFF,TGTGCCAGCAACGGTCCCGGGGGGTACACTGAAGCTTTCTTT